A selection of T cell receptor beta chains follows, all from one sample in a study of blood T cells in healthy people across ages. TCRdb itself ran the 5' RACE reads through MiXCR, one entry per CDR3 protein. This sample has more than 600,000 distinct CDR3 sequences, with 20% to 30% found just once. This sample was also put to use in a study of T cells of mothers and their children.

Sequenced: blood. The source is a boy younger than 18 in good health. CDR3s include the opening cysteine and the closing phenylalanine or tryptophan. A D gene is named only where the DNA matches it firmly. Rows give clone size only sometimes, using once, few, many, or a class for an expanded clone.

>TRBJ2-7|14|TRBV28|TRBD2|NA
CANSKAGVAYEQYF
TGTGCCAACAGTAAAGCGGGAGTGGCCTACGAGCAGTACTTC
>TRBJ2-2|13|TRBV12-3/TRBV12-4|NA|NA
CASTYDIPGELFF
TGTGCCAGCACCTACGACATTCCCGGGGAGCTGTTTTTT
>TRBJ2-7|15|TRBV29-1|TRBD2|few
CSVEFTSGATYEQYF
TGCAGCGTTGAATTCACGAGCGGGGCCACCTACGAGCAGTACTTC
>TRBJ2-7|13|TRBV7-6|NA|NA
CASSFEGTHEQYF
TGTGCCAGCAGCTTTGAGGGGACGCACGAGCAGTACTTC
>TRBJ2-7|13|TRBV7-9|NA|NA
CASSFSLTYEQYF
TGTGCCAGCAGCTTCTCATTAACCTACGAGCAGTACTTC
>TRBJ1-2|14|TRBV18|TRBD1|NA
CASSHGDRDYGYTF
TGTGCCAGCTCACATGGGGACAGGGACTATGGCTACACCTTC
>TRBJ2-3|16|TRBV7-2|TRBD2|few
CASSFLAGGPTDTQYF
TGTGCCAGCAGCTTTTTAGCGGGGGGCCCCACAGATACGCAGTATTTT
>TRBJ2-1|15|TRBV28|TRBD2|few
CASSLYSGRYNEQFF
TGTGCCAGCAGTTTGTATAGCGGGAGATACAATGAGCAGTTCTTC
>TRBJ2-1|12|TRBV29-1|TRBD1|few
CSAWTGTDEQFF
TGCAGCGCCTGGACAGGGACCGATGAGCAGTTCTTC
>TRBJ2-1|14|TRBV20-1|NA|few
CSAPSDLSYNEQFF
TGCAGTGCCCCTTCGGACCTCTCCTACAATGAGCAGTTCTTC
>TRBJ2-5|13|TRBV20-1|NA|few
CSARTSLQETQYF
TGCAGTGCTAGGACTAGTCTCCAAGAGACCCAGTACTTC
>TRBJ2-1|20|TRBV20-1|TRBD2|NA
CSARGLLGLAGGRSYNEQFF
TGCAGTGCTAGAGGTTTGCTCGGACTAGCGGGAGGGAGGTCCTACAATGAGCAGTTCTTC
>TRBJ1-4|13|TRBV6-6|NA|NA
CACMARTNEKLFF
TGTGCCTGCATGGCAAGAACTAATGAAAAACTGTTTTTT
>TRBJ2-4|14|TRBV20-1|TRBD1|NA
CSARNDRGENIQYF
TGCAGTGCTAGAAATGACAGGGGAGAAAACATTCAGTACTTC
>TRBJ2-7|21|TRBV28|TRBD1|NA
CASSSPTRQGANVYLNYEQYF
TGTGCCAGCAGTTCCCCGACCCGACAGGGGGCTAACGTGTATCTGAATTACGAGCAGTACTTC
>TRBJ2-7|15|TRBV6-5|TRBD2|NA
CASRPTSGVSYEQYF
TGTGCCAGCAGACCCACTAGCGGGGTCTCCTACGAGCAGTACTTC
>TRBJ2-5|10|TRBV25-1|NA|NA
CASSGDAVYF
TGTGCCAGCAGTGGGGACGCGGTGTACTTC
>TRBJ2-1|16|TRBV10-1|TRBD2|few
CASSESELAGVYEQFF
TGCGCCAGCAGTGAGTCGGAGCTAGCGGGAGTGTATGAGCAGTTCTTC
>TRBJ2-3|17|TRBV4-1|TRBD2|NA
CASSQVHGRDNADTQYF
TGCGCCAGCAGCCAAGTTCACGGGAGGGACAATGCAGATACGCAGTATTTT
>TRBJ1-1|10|TRBV7-9|NA|NA
CASSRAEAFF
TGTGCCAGCAGCCGGGCTGAAGCTTTCTTT
>TRBJ2-3|11|TRBV20-1|NA|NA
CSSPGVDTQYF
TGCAGCAGTCCGGGAGTGGATACGCAGTATTTT
>TRBJ2-3|11|TRBV20-1|NA|few
CSGGGTDTQYF
TGCAGTGGGGGAGGCACCGATACGCAGTATTTT
>TRBJ2-5|14|TRBV9|NA|few
CASSANPAVETQYF
TGTGCCAGCAGCGCTAATCCAGCGGTCGAGACCCAGTACTTC
>TRBJ2-7|15|TRBV6-2/TRBV6-3|TRBD2|NA
CASSYHGLAPLEQYF
TGTGCCAGCAGTTACCATGGACTAGCTCCACTCGAGCAGTACTTC
>TRBJ2-2|17|TRBV2|TRBD2|NA
CASSLRSAGVNTGELFF
TGTGCCAGCAGCCTTCGGTCGGCGGGGGTCAACACCGGGGAGCTGTTTTTT
>TRBJ2-2|13|TRBV7-2|TRBD1|NA
CASSMDRTGELFF
TGTGCCAGCAGCATGGACAGGACGGGGGAGCTGTTTTTT
>TRBJ2-1|11|TRBV11-2|NA|few
CASSLRGQTFF
TGTGCCAGCAGCTTAAGAGGACAGACGTTCTTC
>TRBJ1-5|14|TRBV29-1|TRBD1|NA
CSVVDRGPYQPQHF
TGCAGCGTTGTTGACAGGGGGCCCTATCAGCCCCAGCATTTT
>TRBJ2-2|15|TRBV6-6|TRBD2|NA
CASRRGGPNTGELFF
TGTGCCAGCAGACGGGGGGGCCCGAACACCGGGGAGCTGTTTTTT
>TRBJ2-2|12|TRBV29-1|NA|few
CSVTDRAGELFF
TGCAGCGTTACCGATCGGGCCGGGGAGCTGTTTTTT
>TRBJ2-3|15|TRBV20-1|TRBD2|few
CSARDRGRVSDPQYF
TGCAGTGCTAGAGATCGCGGGAGGGTATCGGATCCGCAGTATTTT
>TRBJ2-7|14|TRBV25-1|NA|NA
CASSRLTEPYEQYF
TGTGCCAGCAGTAGACTAACGGAGCCCTACGAGCAGTACTTC
>TRBJ2-1|11|TRBV12-3/TRBV12-4|NA|NA
CASGTPNEQFF
TGTGCCAGCGGGACCCCCAATGAGCAGTTCTTC
>TRBJ2-7|15|TRBV20-1|NA|few
CSARDKSSSSYEQYF
TGCAGTGCTAGAGATAAGAGTTCCTCATCCTACGAGCAGTACTTC
>TRBJ1-4|16|TRBV12-3/TRBV12-4|NA|NA
CASSQPNTGGGEKLFF
TGTGCCAGCAGTCAACCCAATACCGGGGGCGGTGAAAAACTGTTTTTT
>TRBJ2-3|14|TRBV12-3/TRBV12-4|NA|NA
CASSPLGLANTQYF
TGTGCCAGCAGTCCCCTCGGACTTGCAAATACGCAGTATTTT
>TRBJ2-1|15|TRBV3-1|TRBD2|NA
CASSHGGLAPPRCFF
TGTGCCAGCAGCCATGGAGGACTAGCGCCCCCCAGGTGTTTCTTC
>TRBJ1-4|14|TRBV5-8|NA|few
CASSLYQGGEKLFF
TGTGCCAGCAGCTTGTATCAGGGAGGTGAAAAACTGTTTTTT
>TRBJ1-4|13|TRBV7-2|NA|NA
CASSWSTNEKLFF
TGTGCCAGCAGCTGGTCAACTAATGAAAAACTGTTTTTT
>TRBJ2-1|14|TRBV2|TRBD2|NA
CARRGLAGEGEQFF
TGTGCCAGAAGGGGGCTAGCGGGAGAGGGTGAGCAGTTCTTC
>TRBJ1-2|14|TRBV10-3|NA|few
CAISELSGVNGYTF
TGTGCCATCAGTGAGTTATCGGGGGTGAATGGCTACACCTTC
>TRBJ1-1|15|TRBV7-9|NA|few
CASSLLADMNTEAFF
TGTGCCAGCAGCTTGTTGGCAGATATGAACACTGAAGCTTTCTTT
>TRBJ2-7|15|TRBV5-1|NA|NA
CASSFNTDFSYEQYF
TGCGCCAGCAGCTTTAATACGGACTTCTCCTACGAGCAGTACTTC
>TRBJ2-5|15|TRBV2|NA|NA
CASSEALTPQETQYF
TGTGCCAGCAGTGAAGCGCTAACACCCCAAGAGACCCAGTACTTC